This is a list of T cell receptor beta chains from one sample in a study of regulatory T cells in long-lasting Graves disease. TCRdb re-called the multiplex PCR reads with MiXCR, one entry per CDR3 protein. Here the sample spans about 430,000 distinct CDR3 sequences, approximately 15% being singletons. These data were also filed under a second study, of T cells in Graves' hyperthyroidism and ophthalmopathy.

The sequences come from peripheral blood mononuclear cells (PBMCs), collected at new diagnosis, from a patient treated with antithyroid drugs. Receptor source: a woman in her forties with Graves disease. CDR3s include the opening cysteine and the closing phenylalanine or tryptophan. Fields, in order: clone size, J gene, V gene, D gene, CDR3 protein, CDR3 DNA. A D gene is named only where the DNA matches it firmly. Clone size is stated in some rows and not others, as once, few, many or a class when expanded.

>few|TRBJ2-7|TRBV28|TRBD1
CASSTRDSFYEQYF
TGTGCCAGCAGCACCCGGGACAGTTTCTACGAGCAGTACTTC
>.|TRBJ1-2|TRBV18|.
CASSPQQVGYGYTF
TGTGCCAGCTCACCCCAACAGGTTGGATATGGCTACACCTTC
>many|TRBJ2-3|TRBV5-1|TRBD2
CASRSWTSRTDTQYF
TGCGCCAGCCGGTCATGGACTAGCCGCACAGATACGCAGTATTTT
>many|TRBJ1-6|TRBV20-1|.
CSAGREGDLNSPLHF
TGCAGTGCAGGGCGGGAGGGGGATCTGAATTCACCCCTCCACTTT
>.|TRBJ2-1|TRBV27|TRBD2
CASRPGLAPEQFF
TGTGCCAGCAGGCCGGGACTAGCGCCTGAGCAGTTCTTC
>many|TRBJ2-1|TRBV20-1|TRBD2
CSAQLAGVSNEQFF
TGCAGTGCTCAACTAGCGGGAGTATCCAATGAGCAGTTCTTC
>many|TRBJ2-2|TRBV12-3/TRBV12-4|.
CASSFTPSGGELFF
TGTGCCAGCAGTTTCACACCCTCGGGCGGGGAGCTGTTTTTT
>many|TRBJ2-1|TRBV30|TRBD2
CAWSPTGTGTSGRNEQFF
TGTGCCTGGAGTCCGACGGGGACCGGGACTAGCGGGAGAAACGAGCAGTTCTTC
>.|TRBJ2-7|TRBV19|.
CASSSTTRGEQYF
TGTGCCAGTAGTAGTACAACGCGGGGCGAGCAGTACTTC
>few|TRBJ1-1|TRBV11-2|.
CASSLVRGYTEAFF
TGTGCCAGCAGCTTAGTGAGGGGCTATACTGAAGCTTTCTTT
>many|TRBJ1-1|TRBV2|TRBD1
CARKTGTGSTEAFF
TGTGCCAGAAAAACCGGGACAGGAAGCACTGAAGCTTTCTTT
>many|TRBJ1-5|TRBV27|TRBD1
CASSVRAPIQGGNQPQHF
TGTGCCAGCAGTGTGCGAGCTCCCATACAGGGGGGCAATCAGCCCCAGCATTTT
>many|TRBJ2-5|TRBV2|.
CASSEAAGETQYF
TGTGCCAGCAGTGAAGCGGCGGGGGAGACCCAGTACTTC
>.|TRBJ2-2|TRBV11-1|TRBD1
CASTRQGYTGELFF
TGTGCCAGCACCCGACAGGGGTACACCGGGGAGCTGTTTTTT
>few|TRBJ2-7|TRBV15|TRBD2
CATSRGLAGPTYEQYF
TGTGCCACCAGCAGAGGACTAGCGGGACCAACCTACGAGCAGTACTTC
>many|TRBJ2-5|TRBV7-8|.
CASSLGTAEQQETQYF
TGTGCCAGCAGCTTAGGCACGGCGGAACAGCAAGAGACCCAGTACTTC
>.|TRBJ2-3|TRBV5-1|TRBD1
CASSWTGEVADTQYF
TGCGCCAGCAGCTGGACAGGGGAAGTAGCAGATACGCAGTATTTT
>few|TRBJ2-7|TRBV20-1|TRBD2
CSARAELAYEQYF
TGCAGTGCTAGAGCTGAACTAGCGTATGAGCAGTACTTC